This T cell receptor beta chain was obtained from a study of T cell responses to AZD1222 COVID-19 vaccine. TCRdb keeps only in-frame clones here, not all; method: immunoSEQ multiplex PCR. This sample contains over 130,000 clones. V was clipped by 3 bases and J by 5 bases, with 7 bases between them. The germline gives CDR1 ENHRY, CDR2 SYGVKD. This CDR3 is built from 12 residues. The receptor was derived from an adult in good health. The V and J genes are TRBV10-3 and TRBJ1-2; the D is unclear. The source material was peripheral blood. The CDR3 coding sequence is TGTGCCATCAGTGAAGTTACTTATGGCTACACCTTC. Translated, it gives CAISEVTYGYTF.